This T cell receptor (beta chain) was captured by sequencing in a study of cytomegalovirus exposure and HLA in healthy donors. Both 60 Vbeta primers and 13 Jbeta primers went into the PCR. The protocol was immunoSEQ multiplex PCR, while the TCRdb copy is restricted to in-frame clones and leaves out a portion. The sample consists of 100,000 to 150,000 clones, around 78% of them appearing once. The sequenced sample consisted of PBMCs. This receptor was taken from a middle-aged man in good health and CMV-seronegative.

CDR3 sequence reads: CASSYSDRENGYTF. DNA for the CDR3: TGTGCCAGCAGTTACTCGGACAGGGAGAACGGCTACACCTTC. The chain links TRBV6-5 to TRBJ1-2; 8 bases are a match to TRBD1. Germline V CDR1 and CDR2: MNHEY, SVGAGI. V was pared by 0 bases and J by 8 bases, with 5 bases of the junction left unmatched. The CDR3 length is 14 residues.